Following are 30 T cell receptor beta chains from one sample sequenced in a study of T cell changes during pregnancy in multiple sclerosis. Assay used: immunoSEQ multiplex PCR; TCRdb lists only in-frame clones, some missing. Among tens of thousands of clones listed, 85% to 90% were seen once. The sample was CD8+ T cells from peripheral blood mononuclear cells, taken after pregnancy. All receptors derive from a female donor with multiple sclerosis, enrolled in a pregnancy study.

V usage is TRBV5-4 and J usage is TRBJ2-2, with D maybe TRBD2 (6 bases). The CDR3 is 16 residues long. The V end was cut by 0 bases, the J end by 4 bases, with 13 bases between. The germline V gene encodes CDR1 SGHNT and CDR2 YYREEE (reference sequence). As DNA, the CDR3 is TGTGCCAGCAGCTTGGGAGTGGAGGGCATCACCGGGGAGCTGTTTTTT. Amino acid sequence: CASSLGVEGITGELFF.

The chain links TRBV29-1 to TRBJ2-7; maybe TRBD1 (6 bases). From germline, CDR1 is SQVTM and CDR2 ANQGSEA. This CDR3 comprises 12 residues. Trimming left V 4 bases short and J 3 bases short, with 10 bases between. The CDR3 loop is CSVGDRLYEQYF. Written as DNA, the CDR3 is TGCAGCGTTGGTGACAGGCTCTACGAGCAGTACTTC.

The chain recombines TRBV6-1 with TRBJ2-5; perhaps TRBD1 as D (6 bases). V lost 0 bases and J lost 2, with 16 bases in between. This CDR3 region has 17 residues. Germline CDR1 and CDR2: MNHNS and SASEGT. CDR3 in DNA: TGTGCCAGCAGTGAAGCGGTAGGGGGAACGGGTCAAGAGACCCAGTACTTC. As protein: CASSEAVGGTGQETQYF.

The chain uses TRBV11-2 and TRBJ1-5, with D hard to call. The CDR3 contains 13 residues. Germline V lookup: CDR1 SGHAT, CDR2 FQNNGV. V gave up 4 bases and J gave up 7 bases, with 11 bases separating them. CDR3 sequence: CASSSARLQPQHF. The DNA for the CDR3 is TGTGCCAGCAGCTCAGCGAGGTTACAGCCCCAGCATTTT.

The chain combines TRBV7-9 with TRBJ1-4; 8 nucleotides agree with TRBD1. The CDR3 is 13 residues long. Germline trimming cut 7 bases from V and 7 bases from J; bases unmatched to any gene: 5. Germline V gives CDR1 SEHNR, CDR2 FQNEAQ (reference sequence). CDR3 nucleotide sequence: TGTGCCAGCATTCGACAGGGGAGTGAAAAACTGTTTTTT. Protein: CASIRQGSEKLFF.

The gene calls are TRBV9 and TRBJ2-5, with TRBD2 identical over 7 bases. V dropped 0 bases and J dropped 1; count of bases not matched to a gene: 6. The CDR3 runs 16 residues. Germline values: CDR1 SGDLS, CDR2 YYNGEE. CDR3 region: CASSVGSGAPQETQYF. The CDR3 DNA follows: TGTGCCAGCAGCGTAGGAAGCGGGGCACCCCAAGAGACCCAGTACTTC.

This clone was detected only a few times. The genes are TRBV6-4 and TRBJ2-3; the match to TRBD2 covers 8 bases. CDR3 length: 15 residues. V trimming: 4 bases; J trimming: 0 bases; junction bases outside the gene matches: 3. Per the germline V gene, CDR1 is MRHNA and CDR2 is SNTAGT. The DNA for the CDR3 is TGTGCCAGCAGTGCCAGCGGGGGAAGCACAGATACGCAGTATTTT. Translated: CASSASGGSTDTQYF.

This chain uses TRBV6-5 with TRBJ2-7, with D possibly matching TRBD1 (6 bases). The ends were cut back, 0 bases at V and 7 bases at J, with 16 bases in the middle. This CDR3 is built from 15 residues. Germline V gene data show CDR1 as MNHEY and CDR2 as SVGAGI. CDR3 sequence: CASSYSGRGYGEQYF. In DNA, the CDR3 is TGTGCCAGCAGTTACTCGGGCAGGGGTTACGGGGAGCAGTACTTC.

The chain recombines TRBV9 with TRBJ2-2; TRBD2 aligns across 9 bases. There are 16 residues in the CDR3. Per the germline V gene, CDR1 is SGDLS and CDR2 is YYNGEE. The ends lost 3 bases at V and 1 base at J; junction bases unmatched: 4. CDR3 in amino acids: CASSARGGVNTGELFF. For the CDR3, the DNA is TGTGCCAGCAGCGCGCGGGGGGGTGTGAACACCGGGGAGCTGTTTTTT.

V usage is TRBV5-4 and J usage is TRBJ2-2, with a weak D call TRBD2 (6 bases). This CDR3 is built from 20 residues. Germline-derived CDR1 and CDR2 are SGHNT and YYREEE (reference sequence). With 0 bases removed from V and 5 bases from J, the gap between germline ends came to 26 bases. The CDR3: CASSLVEGSSGPEVTGELFF. Written as DNA, the CDR3 is TGTGCCAGCAGCTTGGTGGAGGGATCATCCGGTCCGGAGGTGACCGGGGAGCTGTTTTTT.

The chain uses TRBV7-9 and TRBJ2-7, with 9 positions matching TRBD1. The V and J ends lost 5 bases and 0 bases, in that order; junction bases with no gene match: 8. Germline V gene sequence: CDR1 SEHNR, CDR2 FQNEAQ (reference sequence). The CDR3 has 16 amino acids. CDR3 protein: CASSLHRDRVSYEQYF. The CDR3 nucleotides read TGTGCCAGCAGCCTCCACCGGGACAGGGTCTCCTACGAGCAGTACTTC.

The V call is TRBV7-9, the J call TRBJ1-1; the D gene is possibly TRBD1 (6 bases). This CDR3 has 14 residues. CDR1 is SEHNR, CDR2 FQNEAQ, per germline (reference sequence). V gave up 3 bases and J gave up 4 bases, with 12 bases separating them. The CDR3 sequence is CASSFDQGITEAFF. Here the CDR3 DNA reads TGTGCCAGCAGCTTTGATCAGGGGATCACTGAAGCTTTCTTT.

V gene TRBV14 combines with J gene TRBJ2-3, with 9 positions matching TRBD1. CDR1 is SGHDN and CDR2 is FVKESK in the germline V gene. With 5 bases clipped from V and 0 bases from J, the junction kept 12 bases outside the gene matches. CDR3 size: 18 residues. CDR3 sequence (DNA): TGTGCCAGCAGCGAAACCGGGACAGGGTATGGTAGCACAGATACGCAGTATTTT. Its protein is CASSETGTGYGSTDTQYF.

The rearrangement uses TRBV9 and TRBJ2-3, with 9 bases that match TRBD2. CDR3 size: 19 residues. Trimming at V came to 0 bases and at J to 6 bases, leaving 17 bases not matched to a gene. The germline CDR1 and CDR2 sequences are SGDLS and YYNGEE. CDR3 in amino acids: CASSVVAGAGGFFADTQYF. CDR3 coding DNA: TGTGCCAGCAGCGTAGTAGCGGGGGCAGGGGGGTTTTTTGCTGATACGCAGTATTTT.

This clone has only one observation. V usage is TRBV19 and J usage is TRBJ2-1, with D maybe TRBD1 (5 bases). The CDR3 sequence is 13 residues long. Germline assignment: CDR1 LNHDA and CDR2 SQIVND (reference sequence). V was clipped by 5 bases and J by 8 bases, with 13 bases between them. The CDR3 nucleotides are TGTGCCAGTAGTCCCCAGGGTTGGGATGAGCAGTTCTTC. It is translated as CASSPQGWDEQFF.

With regard to this clone: The same CDR3 also results from other DNA sequences found in this sample. V and J are TRBV2 and TRBJ1-6; a possible D gene is TRBD1 (5 bases). The ends were cut back, 3 bases at V and 4 bases at J, with 13 bases in the middle. Per germline, CDR1 SNHLY and CDR2 FYNNEI. The CDR3 runs to 16 residues. The CDR3 reads CASSDFVGAYNSPLHF. DNA for the CDR3: TGTGCCAGCAGTGACTTTGTAGGGGCTTATAATTCACCCCTCCACTTT.

The V gene is TRBV28, the J gene TRBJ2-5; TRBD1 might be the D (6 bases). The length of the CDR3 is 17 residues. Trimming stripped 2 bases from V and 4 bases from J, with 20 bases between. From germline, CDR1 is MDHEN and CDR2 SYDVKM. The CDR3: CASSLPQQGLGIETQYF. The CDR3 DNA sequence: TGTGCCAGCAGTTTACCCCAACAGGGTCTGGGGATAGAGACCCAGTACTTC.

The chain employs TRBV7-3 and TRBJ1-1, with D possibly being TRBD1 (5 bases). This CDR3 is 13 amino acids long. Germline V gives CDR1 SGHTA, CDR2 FQGTGA. The ends were cut back, 2 bases at V and 11 bases at J, with 15 bases in the middle. The CDR3 nucleotides are TGTGCCAGCAGCTTAGGGGCAGACGATAGGGCTTTCTTT. Amino acid sequence: CASSLGADDRAFF.

The chain recombines TRBV19 with TRBJ1-1, with 9 positions matching TRBD1. J lost 4 bases, V lost 6 bases, and 3 bases had no gene match. This CDR3 is built from 13 residues. Germline V CDR1 and CDR2: LNHDA, SQIVND (reference sequence). CDR3 DNA sequence: TGTGCCAGTAGGGACAGGGGACCCACTGAAGCTTTCTTT. Amino acids: CASRDRGPTEAFF.

The V and J genes are TRBV10-2 and TRBJ2-3, with D maybe TRBD1 (5 bases). Trimming cost V 3 bases and J 4 bases, with 17 bases left between them. The V gene's germline CDR1 is WSHSY and CDR2 SAAADI. The length of the CDR3 is 16 residues. CDR3 residues: CASSDMASEGADTQYF. The CDR3 nucleotides read TGCGCCAGCAGTGATATGGCTTCAGAAGGGGCAGATACGCAGTATTTT.

The J gene is TRBJ2-2, the V gene TRBV27, with 8 bases aligning to TRBD1. The CDR3 consists of 15 residues. With 4 bases clipped from V and 6 bases from J, the junction kept 7 bases outside the gene matches. Looked up from germline, CDR1 is MNHEY and CDR2 is SMNVEV (reference sequence). Here the CDR3 reads CASSWQDRDPGELFF. Here the CDR3 DNA reads TGTGCCAGCAGTTGGCAGGACAGGGACCCCGGGGAGCTGTTTTTT.

The chain carries TRBV30 and TRBJ1-1; a weak D match, TRBD1 (6 bases). This CDR3 spans 13 amino acids. The germline gives CDR1 GTSNPN, CDR2 SVGIG (reference sequence). Trimming shortened V by 5 bases and J by 4 bases, and 14 bases separated the two germline ends. The CDR3 nucleotides read TGTGCCTGGCGTGAACAGGGTAGCACTGAAGCTTTCTTT. It codes for CAWREQGSTEAFF.

The chain combines TRBV7-9 with TRBJ2-3, with 7 bases fitting TRBD2. The junction had 11 bases not matched to a gene; V was cut back by 1 base and J by 7 bases. In germline, CDR1 is SEHNR, CDR2 FQNEAQ (reference sequence). The CDR3 has 16 amino acids. CDR3 in DNA: TGTGCCAGCAGCTTAGAAGGGAGCGGGGCAGCGTATACGCAGTATTTT. It yields the protein CASSLEGSGAAYTQYF.

This chain uses TRBV29-1 with TRBJ1-4; D remains unclear. V dropped 7 bases and J dropped 3 bases, with 15 bases sitting between them. CDR1 is SQVTM and CDR2 is ANQGSEA in the germline V gene. CDR3 length: 14 residues. CDR3 coding DNA: TGCAGCGGACTCGGAGGACTTCCTAATGAAAAACTGTTTTTT. Protein: CSGLGGLPNEKLFF. The full variable domain, completed using reference TRBV29-1 and TRBJ1-4, is SAVISQKPSRDICQRGTSLTIQCQVDSQVTMMFWYRQQPGQSLTLIATANQGSEATYESGFVIDKFPISRPNLTFSTLTVSNMSPEDSSIYLCSGLGGLPNEKLFFGSGTQLSVL.

A single count supports this clone. The J gene is TRBJ1-1, the V gene TRBV9; 9 positions match TRBD1. This CDR3 region has 15 residues. Germline V CDR1 and CDR2: SGDLS, YYNGEE. V gave up 4 bases and J gave up 3 bases; unmatched junction bases: 7. CDR3 sequence: CASSPQRQGDTEAFF. The CDR3 DNA follows: TGTGCCAGCAGCCCCCAGAGACAGGGGGACACTGAAGCTTTCTTT.

This sequence joins TRBV5-6 and TRBJ2-1, with 11 positions matching TRBD1. From germline, CDR1 is SGHDT and CDR2 YYEEEE. The CDR3 sequence is 16 residues long. The V segment lost 4 bases and the J segment 7 bases; nucleotides outside the gene matches: 10. Here the CDR3 reads CASSLVDRGLFNEQFF. The CDR3 bases are TGTGCCAGCAGCCTGGTGGACAGGGGGCTTTTTAATGAGCAGTTCTTC. Variable domain in full (rest from reference TRBV5-6 and TRBJ2-1): DAGVTQSPTHLIKTRGQQVTLRCSPKSGHDTVSWYQQALGQGPQFIFQYYEEEERQRGNFPDRFSGHQFPNYSSELNVNALLLGDSALYLCASSLVDRGLFNEQFFGPGTRLTVL.

This clone was recorded once. The chain carries TRBV6-1 and TRBJ2-7; D is unresolved. The ends were cut back, 1 base at V and 2 bases at J, with 12 bases in the middle. Germline assignment: CDR1 MNHNS and CDR2 SASEGT. The CDR3 covers 15 residues. CDR3 DNA sequence: TGTGCCAGCAGTGAAGATTACACCTTAACCTACGAGCAGTACTTC. This gives the protein CASSEDYTLTYEQYF.

The sample holds one count of this clone. This chain links TRBV29-1 with TRBJ2-5; TRBD1 matches 9 bases. The CDR3 loop spans 14 amino acids. J gave up 4 bases and V 4 bases, and 7 bases lay outside the gene matches. Germline V gives CDR1 SQVTM, CDR2 ANQGSEA. The CDR3 bases are TGCAGCGTTGCGGGGACAGGGTACGGAGAGACCCAGTACTTC. Its translation: CSVAGTGYGETQYF.

The V and J genes are TRBV9 and TRBJ1-1; a weak D match, TRBD1 (5 bases). The CDR3 is 12 amino acids. The germline gives CDR1 SGDLS, CDR2 YYNGEE. V lost 0 bases, J lost 8 bases, and 8 bases lay in between. CDR3: CASSVEGAEAFF. CDR3 in DNA: TGTGCCAGCAGCGTAGAAGGGGCAGAAGCTTTCTTT.

The CDR3 sequence is CASSLHRPYPSTDTQYF. Here the CDR3 DNA reads TGTGCCAGCAGCCTACACAGGCCCTACCCTAGCACAGATACGCAGTATTTT. This chain uses TRBV16 with TRBJ2-3, with a possible D match to TRBD1 (5 bases). The V gene lost 4 bases and the J gene lost 0 bases, with 17 bases spanning the gap. Germline CDR1 is KGHSY and CDR2 is FQNENV. CDR3 length: 17 residues.